Listed here are 20 T cell receptor beta chains from one sample, sequenced in a study of shared clonotypes between healthy human individuals. CD45RO negativity and positive selection for CCR7 defined naive CD8 cells, a population that excluded terminally differentiated effector memory CD45RA+ cells. Sequencing used immunoSEQ multiplex PCR; TCRdb keeps in-frame clones, though not all of them. This table has more than 2 million clones, over 85% appearing once. The sample was naive CD8+ T cells sorted from blood. These receptors were obtained from a young man in good health.

The chain employs TRBV27 and TRBJ2-7, with a possible D match to TRBD2 (5 bases). Trimming pared 5 bases from V and 5 bases from J, leaving 13 bases between. In germline, CDR1 is MNHEY, CDR2 SMNVEV (reference sequence). This CDR3 has 13 residues. CDR3 loop: CASSLGKLNEQYF. As DNA, the CDR3 is TGTGCCAGCAGTCTCGGGAAGCTCAACGAGCAGTACTTC.

On this clone itself: The same CDR3 also results from other DNA sequences found in this sample. The chain employs TRBV5-8 and TRBJ2-1; no definite D call. The CDR3 is made up of 12 amino acids. From germline, CDR1 is SGHTS and CDR2 YDEGEE. V lost 0 bases and J 7 bases, leaving 5 bases between the germline ends. CDR3 bases: TGTGCCAGCAGCTTGGTCGTAAATGAGCAGTTCTTC. This gives the protein CASSLVVNEQFF.

The table lists this clone with a count of one. The genes are TRBV27 and TRBJ2-3; possibly TRBD1 for D (5 bases). V lost 3 bases and J lost 6, with 13 bases in between. Germline CDR1 MNHEY, CDR2 SMNVEV (reference sequence). CDR3 size: 14 residues. The CDR3 reads CASSFQQVADTQYF. Here the CDR3 DNA reads TGTGCCAGCAGTTTTCAACAGGTAGCCGATACGCAGTATTTT.

The chain joins TRBV7-3 to TRBJ2-3, with D possibly being TRBD2 (6 bases). The V end lost 0 bases, the J end lost 0 bases, and 13 bases lay between the germline ends. The CDR3 runs to 17 residues. Germline V CDR1 and CDR2: SGHTA, FQGTGA. The CDR3 DNA reads TGTGCCAGCAGCTTAACGGTTCGCGGGACTAGCACAGATACGCAGTATTTT. This encodes CASSLTVRGTSTDTQYF.

The count of this clone is one. The rearrangement links TRBV4-1 to TRBJ2-1; 7 nucleotides agree with TRBD2. V was pared by 4 bases and J by 3 bases, with 12 bases of the junction left unmatched. Germline V gene data show CDR1 as MGHRA and CDR2 as YSYEKL. The CDR3 has 17 residues. The CDR3 here is CASSRSDGEGNYNEQFF. CDR3 nucleotide sequence: TGCGCCAGCAGCCGTAGCGATGGGGAGGGGAACTACAATGAGCAGTTCTTC.

This clone showed up just once. The gene calls are TRBV9 and TRBJ2-5; TRBD1 agrees at 8 bases. Germline V gene sequence: CDR1 SGDLS, CDR2 YYNGEE. This CDR3 has 14 amino acids. V lost 6 bases, J lost 4 bases, and 8 bases stayed unmatched. DNA of the CDR3: TGTGCCAGCACTTCGGACAGGGATCGAGAGACCCAGTACTTC. This gives the protein CASTSDRDRETQYF.

The CDR3 loop reads CASSLITWEENTEAFF. The DNA for the CDR3 is TGTGCCAGCAGCCTCATCACGTGGGAAGAGAACACTGAAGCTTTCTTT. V is TRBV4-2 and J is TRBJ1-1; no firm D call. CDR1 and CDR2 from the germline V gene are LGHNA and YNFKEQ. There are 16 residues in the CDR3. The germline V and J ends were trimmed by 4 bases and 1 base, with 16 bases remaining between them.

The chain links TRBV27 to TRBJ1-2; TRBD1 might be the D (5 bases). The length of the CDR3 is 13 residues. Germline CDR1 and CDR2: MNHEY and SMNVEV (reference sequence). V lost 8 bases, J lost 6 bases, and 16 bases lay in between. CDR3 protein: CASRHPLQDGYTF. The CDR3 DNA reads TGTGCCAGCCGCCATCCCTTACAGGATGGCTACACCTTC.

The V gene is TRBV28, the J gene TRBJ1-1, with 9 bases aligning to TRBD1. CDR1 MDHEN and CDR2 SYDVKM come from the germline V gene. V shed 7 bases and J 5 bases; nucleotides not matched to a gene: 11. The CDR3 runs to 15 residues. The CDR3 sequence: CASTRRDRVGTEAFF. DNA of the CDR3: TGTGCCAGCACCCGCCGGGACAGGGTGGGGACTGAAGCTTTCTTT. Full variable domain (outside the CDR3, taken from reference TRBV28 and TRBJ1-1): DVKVTQSSRYLVKRTGEKVFLECVQDMDHENMFWYRQDPGLGLRLIYFSYDVKMKEKGDIPEGYSVSREKKERFSLILESASTNQTSMYLCASTRRDRVGTEAFFGQGTRLTVV.

The rearrangement uses TRBV11-3 and TRBJ2-7; D may match TRBD1 or TRBD2 (5 bases each). The CDR3 spans 14 residues. V was shortened by 5 bases and J by 2 bases, with 13 bases between the two germline ends. Per germline, CDR1 SGHNT and CDR2 YENEEA. CDR3 coding DNA: TGTGCCAGCAGCCGACAGCCACTAGCCTACGAGCAGTACTTC. Translated: CASSRQPLAYEQYF.

J is TRBJ2-7 and V is TRBV18; 10 bases fit TRBD1. This CDR3 region has 16 residues. Unmatched junction bases numbered 8, after V lost 2 bases and J lost 4 bases. Looked up from germline, CDR1 is KGHSH and CDR2 is LQKENI. The CDR3 sequence is CASSPAEGQGGYEQYF. In nucleotides, the CDR3 is TGTGCCAGCTCACCAGCCGAAGGACAGGGGGGTTACGAGCAGTACTTC.

V is TRBV27 and J is TRBJ1-5; possibly TRBD1 for D (6 bases). CDR3 size: 16 residues. V was trimmed by 6 bases and J by 3 bases, leaving 18 bases between them. Germline assignment: CDR1 MNHEY and CDR2 SMNVEV (reference sequence). In DNA form, the CDR3 reads TGTGCCAGCAGCATCGCCGCAGGGGCCTTCAATCAGCCCCAGCATTTT. Protein sequence: CASSIAAGAFNQPQHF.

The chain recombines TRBV27 with TRBJ2-2, with TRBD2 matching over 16 bases. The ends lost 7 bases at V and 8 bases at J; junction bases unmatched: 13. The CDR3 covers 18 residues. Germline V gene data show CDR1 as MNHEY and CDR2 as SMNVEV (reference sequence). The CDR3 loop reads CASTTGTSGRAGSGELFF. CDR3 bases: TGTGCCAGCACCACCGGGACTAGCGGGAGGGCCGGATCGGGGGAGCTGTTTTTT.

The rearrangement links TRBV4-3 to TRBJ2-5; D might be TRBD1 (6 bases). CDR3 length: 16 amino acids. Trimming removed 0 bases at V and 5 bases at J, with 16 bases between. From germline, CDR1 is LGHNA and CDR2 YSLEER. CDR3 coding DNA: TGCGCCAGCAGCCAAGAGAGGGGGTCACGGTGGGAGACCCAGTACTTC. This sequence encodes CASSQERGSRWETQYF.

This clone showed up just a few times. V gene TRBV30 combines with J gene TRBJ2-3; TRBD2 agrees at 13 bases. Germline V gene sequence: CDR1 GTSNPN, CDR2 SVGIG (reference sequence). The J segment lost 4 bases and the V segment lost 5 bases, leaving 9 bases of the junction unmatched. The length of the CDR3 is 16 residues. The CDR3 region is CAWGPGTSGTSDTQYF. The CDR3 coding sequence is TGTGCCTGGGGTCCCGGGACTAGCGGGACCTCAGATACGCAGTATTTT.

The J gene is TRBJ2-1, the V gene TRBV19; TRBD1 aligns across 9 bases. The germline gives CDR1 LNHDA, CDR2 SQIVND (reference sequence). The CDR3 contains 15 residues. V dropped 4 bases and J dropped 7; count of bases not matched to a gene: 8. This CDR3 reads CASSRDREGFNEQFF. CDR3 sequence (DNA): TGTGCCAGTAGTAGGGACAGGGAGGGTTTTAATGAGCAGTTCTTC.

This clone appeared a single time. The genes are TRBV6-1 and TRBJ1-5; the match to TRBD1 covers 8 bases. CDR1 is MNHNS, CDR2 SASEGT, per germline. Trimming at V came to 3 bases and at J to 5 bases, leaving 9 bases not matched to a gene. The length of the CDR3 is 16 residues. In DNA form, the CDR3 reads TGTGCCAGCAGTGATCCTGACCTCAGGGGGCATCAGCCCCAGCATTTT. Translated, it gives CASSDPDLRGHQPQHF.

This clone was counted a single time. The V gene is TRBV2, the J gene TRBJ2-2; possible D gene TRBD1, 5 bases. Looked up from germline, CDR1 is SNHLY and CDR2 is FYNNEI. CDR3 length equals 15 residues. V was pared by 9 bases and J by 6 bases, with 20 bases between. Here the CDR3 reads CASADSGFGAGELFF. The CDR3 DNA is TGTGCCAGTGCGGATTCAGGGTTTGGCGCCGGGGAGCTGTTTTTT.

V is TRBV19 and J is TRBJ2-7, with TRBD2 as a possible D gene (6 bases). V lost 5 bases, J lost 0 bases, and 14 bases lay in between. The CDR3 is made up of 15 amino acids. Germline assignment: CDR1 LNHDA and CDR2 SQIVND (reference sequence). The CDR3 reads CASSFGGLNSYEQYF. The CDR3 bases are TGTGCCAGTAGTTTTGGGGGACTCAACTCCTACGAGCAGTACTTC.

This clone was counted ten times or more. This sample also contains other DNA sequences that code for the same CDR3. The genes are TRBV4-1 and TRBJ2-3, with D tentatively TRBD1 (5 bases). CDR3 length: 16 residues. CDR1 MGHRA and CDR2 YSYEKL come from the germline V gene. Between the trimmed V and J ends, which lost 3 bases and 2 bases, there was a span of 15 bases. CDR3 in DNA: TGCGCCAGCAGCCATGGTGACAGCATATACACAGATACGCAGTATTTT. Encoded protein: CASSHGDSIYTDTQYF.